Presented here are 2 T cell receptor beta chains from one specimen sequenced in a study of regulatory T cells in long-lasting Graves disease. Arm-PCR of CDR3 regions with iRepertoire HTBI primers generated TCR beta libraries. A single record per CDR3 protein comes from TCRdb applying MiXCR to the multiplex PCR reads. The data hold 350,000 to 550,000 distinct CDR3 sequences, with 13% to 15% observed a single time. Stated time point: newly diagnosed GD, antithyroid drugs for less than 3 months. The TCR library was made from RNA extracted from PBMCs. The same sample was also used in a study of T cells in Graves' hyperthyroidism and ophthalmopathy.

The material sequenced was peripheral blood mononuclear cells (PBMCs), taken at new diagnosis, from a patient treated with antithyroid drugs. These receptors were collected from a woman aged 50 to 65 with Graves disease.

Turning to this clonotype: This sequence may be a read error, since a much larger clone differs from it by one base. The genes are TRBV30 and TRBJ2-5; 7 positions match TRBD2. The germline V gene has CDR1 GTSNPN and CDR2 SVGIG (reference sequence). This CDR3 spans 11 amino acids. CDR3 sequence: CAWKGGETQHF. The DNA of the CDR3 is TGTGCCTGGAAGGGAGGGGAGACCCAGCACTTC.

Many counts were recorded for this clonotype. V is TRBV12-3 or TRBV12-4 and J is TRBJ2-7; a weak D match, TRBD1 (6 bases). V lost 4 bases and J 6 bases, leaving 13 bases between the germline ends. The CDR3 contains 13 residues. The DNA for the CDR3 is TGTGCCAGCAGTTCAGGGGTGGTAGGCGAGCAGTACTTC. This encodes CASSSGVVGEQYF.